These T cell receptor beta chains were read from a single sample in a study of T cell repertoires in cytomegalovirus infection. What these receptors recognize is not known. TCRdb itself ran the reads through MiXCR, one entry per CDR3 protein. This sample has approximately 350,000 distinct CDR3 sequences, with about 35% found just once. This specimen consisted of cultured PBMCs, obtained from culture after CMV antigen stimulation. These receptors were obtained from a human donor in good health (CMV status not recorded). Some clones in this sample may be carry-over from other donors' samples. Each CDR3 is given with its conserved first and last residue. D genes are given only for firm matches. Rows give clone size only sometimes, using once, few, many, or a class for an expanded clone.

>NA|TRBV11-2|TRBJ2-1|NA
TGTGCCAGCAGCGTATTCACAGGTTTATCCTACAATGAGCAGTTCTTC
CASSVFTGLSYNEQFF
>NA|TRBV12-3/TRBV12-4|TRBJ1-1|NA
TGTGCCAGCAGTTTCTACGGCGATGAAGCTTTCTTT
CASSFYGDEAFF
>few|TRBV24-1|TRBJ2-2|NA
TGTGCCACCAGTGACCTTCCGAACACCGGGGAGCTGTTTTTT
CATSDLPNTGELFF
>NA|TRBV7-2|TRBJ2-7|TRBD2
TGTGCCAGCAGAATATCGGGCGGGAGCGGCCCCCTCTACGAGCAGTACTTC
CASRISGGSGPLYEQYF
>NA|TRBV4-3|TRBJ1-1|NA
TGCGCCAGCAGCCAAGCGGGGGGGGTGAACACTGAAGCTTTCTTT
CASSQAGGVNTEAFF
>NA|TRBV6-2/TRBV6-3|TRBJ2-1|NA
TGTGCCAGCTTTAATATTCGGAGGGCCCCCCACAATGAGCAGTTCTTC
CASFNIRRAPHNEQFF
>NA|TRBV3-1|TRBJ2-7|TRBD2
TGTGCCAGCAGCCAAGGCGGGAGGGCGAGTTTC
CASSQGGRASF
>NA|TRBV7-2|TRBJ1-1|NA
TGTGCCAGCAGCAGACAGGTGCACACTGAATCTTTCTTT
CASSRQVHTESFF
>few|TRBV27|TRBJ2-1|TRBD2
TGTGCCAGCAGTTTATTTGTCCCACCTTCATTAGCGGGAGATGAGGATGAGCAGTTCTTC
CASSLFVPPSLAGDEDEQFF
>NA|TRBV7-9|TRBJ2-1|NA
TGTGCCAGCAGCTTCATACTAGAGAGTGAGCAGTTCTTC
CASSFILESEQFF
>NA|TRBV7-4|TRBJ2-3|NA
TGTGCCAGCAACTGGAAACAGGACACAGATACGCAGTATTTT
CASNWKQDTDTQYF
>few|TRBV4-1|TRBJ2-7|NA
TGCGCCAGCAGCCGCGTCCCGGGACTGGCGGGACGGGAGCAGTACTTC
CASSRVPGLAGREQYF
>NA|TRBV7-2|TRBJ1-5|TRBD1
TGTGCCAGCAGCCGAGGGGGCGGGGAGCCCCAGCATTTT
CASSRGGGEPQHF
>NA|TRBV19|TRBJ2-1|NA
TGTGCCAGTAGCCGCACAGGGAATGAGCAGTTCTTC
CASSRTGNEQFF
>NA|TRBV7-2|TRBJ1-4|TRBD1
TGTGCCAGCAGCCCTCTGGACAGGGGCGAGGAAAAACTGTTTTTT
CASSPLDRGEEKLFF
>few|TRBV19|TRBJ2-1|NA
TGTGCCAGTAGTATAGGTGGGCTATACAATGAGCAGTTCTTC
CASSIGGLYNEQFF
>NA|TRBV19|TRBJ2-1|NA
TGTGCCAGTAGGAAATTTGGTCAGGGGAGCTCCTACAATGAGCAGTTCTTC
CASRKFGQGSSYNEQFF
>few|TRBV7-9|TRBJ1-4|NA
TGTGCCAGCAGCACGGGGTGGGCTAATGAAAAACTGTTTTTT
CASSTGWANEKLFF
>few|TRBV7-9|TRBJ2-7|TRBD2
TGTGCCAGCAGCATGACTAGCGGGAGGAACCTCTACGAGCAGTACTTC
CASSMTSGRNLYEQYF
>few|TRBV12-3/TRBV12-4|TRBJ2-1|NA
TGTGCCAGCAGTTCAAATATAGGGTACTACAATGAGCAGTTCTTC
CASSSNIGYYNEQFF
>NA|TRBV20-1|TRBJ2-7|TRBD2
TGCAGTGCTGACGGACTAGCGGGAAACTACGAGCAGTACTTC
CSADGLAGNYEQYF
>NA|TRBV19|TRBJ1-2|TRBD1
TGTGCCAGTAGTATCTATCAGGGGGCTTATGGCTATGGCTACACCTTC
CASSIYQGAYGYGYTF
>NA|TRBV4-1|TRBJ2-1|NA
TGCGCCAGCGCCTTTCCGGGGAGCAATGAGCAGTTCTTC
CASAFPGSNEQFF
>few|TRBV6-1|TRBJ1-3|TRBD1
TGTGCCAGCAGTTACGGGCCCCCAGGGGGGGCTGGAAACACCATATATTTT
CASSYGPPGGAGNTIYF